The clone carrying this TCR beta chain turned up a few times. What it binds is unknown. Germline V gene data show CDR1 as GTSNPN and CDR2 as SVGIG (reference sequence). V was pared by 3 bases and J by 5 bases, with 10 bases between. This CDR3 is built from 13 residues. The entry originates in a study of shared clonotypes between healthy human individuals. Study-level information: Each donor contributed plates that comprised three CD4 naive, three CD4 memory, two CD8 naive and one CD8 memory.

Study-level points and caveats: In having few donors, the study represented limited genetic and exposure-history diversity.

Genomic DNA of every subset was divided equally among multiple immunoSEQ plates. Generated by immunoSEQ multiplex PCR, the TCRdb table keeps only in-frame clones and is missing some. This repertoire shows millions of clones, 85% to 95% found once; its top ten account for around 0.14%. The chain joins TRBV30 to TRBJ1-4; tentatively, D is TRBD1 (5 bases). Material: naive CD4+ T cells sorted from blood. As to subset: CD45RA+ positively selected. The sequence was obtained from a man aged 18 to 29 in good health. DNA for the CDR3: TGTGCCTGGAGGGGGACGGCAAATGAAAAACTGTTTTTT. It codes for CAWRGTANEKLFF.